This T cell receptor beta chain was observed in a study of shared clonotypes between healthy human individuals. Study-wide results and limits: The study drew on few donors, limiting represented genetic and exposure-history diversity.

With regard to this clone: Its target is unknown.

Splitting of each subset's genomic DNA was done evenly across several immunoSEQ plates. Each sorted subset replicate got 200 ng genomic DNA, tens of thousands of genomes. Study processing details: Because ImmunoSEQ provided only junction sequences with no quality scores, the filtering differed. The protocol was immunoSEQ multiplex PCR, while the TCRdb copy is restricted to in-frame clones and leaves out a portion. V and J calls and clone size are those listed in that table; D and trimming were worked out from the DNA. Of about 1.1 million clones listed, 70% to 80% are singletons. V gave up 8 bases and J gave up 4 bases; unmatched junction bases: 8. CDR3 size: 14 residues. Germline V CDR1 and CDR2: SNHLY, FYNNEI.

Sequenced sample: memory CD4+ T cells from PBMCs. Subset indicated: CD45RA-negative fraction. This clonotype was sampled from a man aged 18-30 years in good health. Some clones in this sample may be carry-over from other donors' samples. The chain joins TRBV2 to TRBJ2-3; TRBD1 agrees at 8 bases. The CDR3 sequence: CASRQGKVADTQYF. In DNA, the CDR3 is TGTGCCAGCCGACAGGGGAAAGTCGCAGATACGCAGTATTTT.